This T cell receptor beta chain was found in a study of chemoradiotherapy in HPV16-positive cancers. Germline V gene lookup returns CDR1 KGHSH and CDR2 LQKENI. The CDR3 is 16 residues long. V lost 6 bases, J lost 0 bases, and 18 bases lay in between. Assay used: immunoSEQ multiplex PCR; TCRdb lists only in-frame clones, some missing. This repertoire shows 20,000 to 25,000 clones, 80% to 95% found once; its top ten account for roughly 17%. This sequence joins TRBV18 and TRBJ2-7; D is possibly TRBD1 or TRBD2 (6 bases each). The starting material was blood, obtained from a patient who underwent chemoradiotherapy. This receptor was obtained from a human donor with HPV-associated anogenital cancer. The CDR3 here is CASSPPGGSGSYEQYF. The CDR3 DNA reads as TGTGCCAGCTCCCCGCCCGGGGGCAGTGGCTCCTACGAGCAGTACTTC. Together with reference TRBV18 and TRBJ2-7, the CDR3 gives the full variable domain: NAGVMQNPRHLVRRRGQEARLRCSPMKGHSHVYWYRQLPEEGLKFMVYLQKENIIDESGMPKERFSAEFPKEGPSILRIQQVVRGDSAAYFCASSPPGGSGSYEQYFGPGTRLTVT.